A selection of T cell receptor beta chains follows, all from one sample in a study of early T cells in non-severe SARS-CoV-2 infection. One entry per CDR3 protein, called by TCRdb with MiXCR from the 5' RACE reads. In the table there are over 35,000 distinct CDR3 sequences, under 5% of which are singletons. Material for sequencing was whole blood. Every receptor here comes from an adult who was a healthcare worker with PCR-confirmed SARS-CoV-2 infection or an uninfected control (not recorded which). CDR3s include the opening cysteine and the closing phenylalanine or tryptophan. A D gene is named only where the DNA matches it firmly. Clone size appears in some rows only: once, few, many, or a class for an expanded clone.

abundance	j_gene	d_gene	v_gene	CDR3aa	CDR3nt
NA	TRBJ2-5	NA	TRBV3-1	CASGDGLSETQYF	TGTGCCAGCGGTGACGGACTTTCAGAGACCCAGTACTTC
many	TRBJ2-5	TRBD2	TRBV29-1	CSVLRGGPKTQYF	TGCAGCGTTCTGCGGGGGGGCCCTAAGACCCAGTACTTC
medium-sized	TRBJ1-1	NA	TRBV7-6	CASSIGHVGTEAFF	TGTGCCAGCAGCATCGGACATGTGGGCACTGAAGCTTTCTTT
few	TRBJ2-5	NA	TRBV18	CASSQGFQETQYF	TGTGCCAGCTCACAGGGGTTTCAAGAGACCCAGTACTTC
NA	TRBJ2-3	NA	TRBV7-6	CASSSPGPTGPDTQYF	TGTGCCAGCAGCTCGCCGGGACCCACGGGCCCAGATACGCAGTATTTT
many	TRBJ2-1	NA	TRBV5-5	CASSPWGAQYNEQFF	TGTGCCAGCAGCCCATGGGGAGCCCAATACAATGAGCAGTTCTTC
NA	TRBJ2-3	TRBD2	TRBV4-1	CASSLSSGGGTDTQYF	TGCGCCAGCAGCCTGTCTAGCGGGGGGGGCACAGATACGCAGTATTTT
many	TRBJ1-6	NA	TRBV10-3	CAISEWTDNSPLHF	TGTGCCATCAGTGAATGGACCGACAATTCACCCCTCCACTTT
many	TRBJ2-2	NA	TRBV29-1	CSVENPHTGELFF	TGCAGCGTTGAAAACCCCCACACCGGGGAGCTGTTTTTT
many	TRBJ2-2	NA	TRBV7-8	CASSSAGTGELFF	TGTGCCAGCAGCTCCGCTGGCACCGGGGAGCTGTTTTTT
many	TRBJ2-3	NA	TRBV28	CASTGGYTDTQYF	TGTGCCAGTACCGGGGGCTACACAGATACGCAGTATTTT
many	TRBJ2-7	TRBD1	TRBV5-4	CASSYPGTGEQYF	TGTGCCAGCAGCTACCCCGGGACAGGCGAGCAGTACTTC
many	TRBJ1-4	NA	TRBV29-1	CSVARETNEKLFF	TGCAGCGTTGCCAGGGAAACTAATGAAAAACTGTTTTTT
NA	TRBJ2-2	NA	TRBV7-9	CASSFYTPNTGELFF	TGTGCCAGCAGCTTTTACACCCCGAACACCGGGGAGCTGTTTTTT
many	TRBJ2-1	TRBD1	TRBV6-5	CASSVRSGQEFF	TGTGCCAGCAGTGTCCGCTCGGGACAGGAGTTCTTC
few	TRBJ2-2	NA	TRBV19	CATKNTGELFF	TGTGCCACCAAGAACACCGGGGAGCTGTTTTTT
NA	TRBJ1-5	TRBD1	TRBV5-1	CASSAGQGGGPQHF	TGCGCCAGCAGCGCTGGACAGGGCGGTGGGCCCCAGCATTTT
few	TRBJ2-3	TRBD1	TRBV5-6	CASSLVQGAGFTDTQYF	TGTGCCAGCAGCTTGGTGCAGGGGGCGGGTTTCACAGATACGCAGTATTTT
few	TRBJ1-3	TRBD1	TRBV18	CASSPRQGSSGNTIYF	TGTGCCAGCTCACCTCGACAGGGGAGCTCTGGAAACACCATATATTTT
many	TRBJ2-1	NA	TRBV19	CASSMTAVVYNEQFF	TGTGCCAGTAGTATGACAGCCGTCGTTTACAATGAGCAGTTCTTC
many	TRBJ1-1	NA	TRBV12-3/TRBV12-4	CASSQDTGSDTEAFF	TGTGCCAGCAGTCAGGACACAGGGTCGGACACTGAAGCTTTCTTT
many	TRBJ2-7	NA	TRBV21-1	CASSIPGQGVEQYF	TGTGCCAGCAGCATTCCGGGACAGGGGGTCGAGCAGTACTTC
many	TRBJ1-2	NA	TRBV10-3	CASSSGPTNYGYTF	TGTGCCAGCAGTTCGGGACCTACTAACTATGGCTACACCTTC
many	TRBJ2-2	TRBD1	TRBV5-5	CASSRVGQVTGELFF	TGTGCCAGCAGCAGGGTAGGACAGGTCACCGGGGAGCTGTTTTTT
medium-sized	TRBJ2-1	NA	TRBV19	CASSISLGGVYNEQFF	TGTGCCAGTAGTATTAGTCTGGGGGGCGTCTACAATGAGCAGTTCTTC
many	TRBJ2-1	NA	TRBV20-1	CSASSWESSSYNEQFF	TGCAGTGCTAGTAGTTGGGAATCTAGCTCCTACAATGAGCAGTTCTTC
many	TRBJ2-5	NA	TRBV5-4	CASSSGTRQGGGETQYF	TGTGCCAGCAGTTCGGGGACGAGACAGGGAGGAGGAGAGACCCAGTACTTC
NA	TRBJ2-1	NA	TRBV20-1	CSARDWENEQFF	TGCAGTGCTAGAGATTGGGAGAATGAGCAGTTCTTC
few	TRBJ2-3	NA	TRBV12-3/TRBV12-4	CASSLDSGVTDTQYF	TGTGCCAGCAGTTTAGATTCGGGGGTGACAGATACGCAGTATTTT
many	TRBJ2-3	TRBD2	TRBV7-6	CASSPSGGLRDSFFTDTQYF	TGTGCCAGCAGCCCTAGCGGGGGACTGCGCGATTCTTTCTTCACAGATACGCAGTATTTT
NA	TRBJ1-1	NA	TRBV20-1	CSASLAYPHPEAFF	TGCAGTGCTAGCCTTGCCTATCCCCATCCTGAAGCTTTCTTT
few	TRBJ2-7	NA	TRBV5-1	CASSSNPGSRDEQYF	TGCGCCAGCAGCTCAAACCCAGGGTCGCGGGACGAGCAGTACTTC
many	TRBJ2-4	NA	TRBV5-1	CASSLGPGNIQYF	TGCGCCAGCAGCTTGGGCCCTGGGAACATTCAGTACTTC
many	TRBJ1-1	NA	TRBV12-3/TRBV12-4	CASSSPGLPNTEAFF	TGTGCCAGCAGTTCTCCAGGCTTACCGAACACTGAAGCTTTCTTT
few	TRBJ2-5	NA	TRBV9	CASSTSQGQETQYF	TGTGCCAGCAGCACCTCCCAGGGCCAAGAGACCCAGTACTTC
many	TRBJ2-1	NA	TRBV5-1	CASSSTGLEQFF	TGCGCCAGCAGCTCCACAGGGCTTGAGCAGTTCTTC
NA	TRBJ2-1	TRBD2	TRBV4-1	CASSQYGGAGRINEQFF	TGCGCCAGCAGCCAATACGGGGGGGCGGGGCGAATCAATGAGCAGTTCTTC
NA	TRBJ2-1	NA	TRBV11-2	CASSLEIGAGEQFF	TGTGCCAGCAGCTTAGAAATCGGGGCCGGTGAGCAGTTCTTC
few	TRBJ2-6	NA	TRBV3-2	CASSQGTHSGANVLTF	TGTGCCAGCAGCCAAGGCACCCACTCTGGGGCCAACGTCCTGACTTTC
many	TRBJ1-5	TRBD1	TRBV20-1	CSARGTGGFEGRKQPQHF	TGCAGTGCTAGAGGGACAGGGGGCTTCGAGGGTCGGAAACAGCCCCAGCATTTT
many	TRBJ1-2	NA	TRBV9	CASSVAGNYGYTF	TGTGCCAGCAGCGTAGCAGGGAACTATGGCTACACCTTC
many	TRBJ2-7	NA	TRBV5-1	CASSRNPVGGNEQYF	TGCGCCAGCAGCCGCAACCCTGTAGGGGGAAACGAGCAGTACTTC
few	TRBJ2-1	TRBD1	TRBV20-1	CSARATGGERSYNEQFF	TGCAGTGCTAGGGCCACAGGGGGCGAAAGGTCCTACAATGAGCAGTTCTTC
NA	TRBJ2-1	TRBD2	TRBV29-1	CSVENPGASGGLEQFF	TGCAGCGTTGAAAACCCAGGGGCTAGCGGGGGCCTGGAGCAGTTCTTC
many	TRBJ1-3	NA	TRBV19	CASSPGGTGNTIYF	TGTGCCAGTAGCCCTGGGGGAACTGGAAACACCATATATTTT
many	TRBJ2-1	NA	TRBV12-3/TRBV12-4	CASSPMGRISYNEQFF	TGTGCCAGCAGTCCTATGGGTCGGATCTCCTACAATGAGCAGTTCTTC
many	TRBJ1-5	NA	TRBV4-2	CASSQDGHSNQPQHF	TGTGCCAGCAGCCAAGACGGTCACAGCAATCAGCCCCAGCATTTT
few	TRBJ2-1	NA	TRBV7-9	CASSPGGIYNEQFF	TGTGCCAGCAGCCCTGGGGGGATCTACAATGAGCAGTTCTTC
many	TRBJ1-2	NA	TRBV5-5	CASRRAGANYGYTF	TGTGCCAGCAGACGGGCCGGGGCAAACTATGGCTACACCTTC
many	TRBJ2-3	NA	TRBV6-2/TRBV6-3	CASSSSTDTQYF	TGTGCCAGCAGTTCATCCACAGATACGCAGTATTTT
many	TRBJ1-2	NA	TRBV19	CASSHQGPGGYTF	TGTGCCAGTAGCCATCAGGGTCCGGGTGGCTACACCTTC
many	TRBJ2-7	NA	TRBV18	CASSRSTGISYEQYF	TGTGCCAGCTCACGATCGACAGGCATCTCCTACGAGCAGTACTTC
few	TRBJ2-5	NA	TRBV6-2/TRBV6-3	CASSHRPGGPEETQYF	TGTGCCAGCAGCCACCGCCCGGGGGGCCCGGAAGAGACCCAGTACTTC
NA	TRBJ2-7	NA	TRBV11-2	CASSLLGGRWGEQYF	TGTGCCAGCAGCTTACTTGGGGGGAGATGGGGCGAGCAGTACTTC
many	TRBJ1-2	NA	TRBV20-1	CSARDGGVNGYTF	TGCAGTGCTAGAGATGGAGGGGTAAATGGCTACACCTTC
NA	TRBJ2-3	TRBD2	TRBV7-2	CASSPLAGASTDTQYF	TGTGCCAGCAGCCCCCTAGCGGGGGCTAGCACAGATACGCAGTATTTT
many	TRBJ1-5	TRBD1	TRBV7-9	CASSLGQGNQPQHF	TGTGCCAGCAGCTTGGGACAGGGCAACCAGCCCCAGCATTTT
NA	TRBJ1-1	NA	TRBV7-9	CASSLGGRTEAFF	TGTGCCAGCAGCTTAGGGGGGAGGACTGAAGCTTTCTTT
NA	TRBJ1-4	NA	TRBV5-6	CASSSDPGDEKLFF	TGTGCCAGCAGCTCGGACCCCGGGGATGAAAAACTGTTTTTT
many	TRBJ2-2	NA	TRBV7-2	CASSLELGELFF	TGTGCCAGCAGCTTGGAGCTCGGGGAGCTGTTTTTT